This T cell receptor (beta chain) was observed in a study of cytomegalovirus exposure and HLA in healthy donors. Overall study: An earlier analysis identified 120 million or so unique TCR beta sequences in 150 million to 200 million T cells. Study-wide results and caveats: The availability of immune exposure information extended only to CMV serostatus. A later analysis showed TCR association rates differing by HLA locus, peaking at DRB1 and lowest at HLA-C.

There are 11 residues in the CDR3. J lost 3 bases, V lost 10 bases, and 1 base had no gene match. Germline V CDR1 and CDR2: LNHDA, SQIVND (reference sequence). Details on this clone: Antigen specificity is unknown.

PCR primers comprised 60 Vbeta and 13 Jbeta primers. Using immunoSEQ multiplex PCR, the repertoire was profiled, and TCRdb retains in-frame clones only, with some absent. The sample lists 130,000 or so clones, approximately 87% seen once, with about 5.5% in the top ten. The sequencing input was PBMCs. The gene calls are TRBV19 and TRBJ2-7; 9 bases map to TRBD2. This receptor was taken from a woman aged 25 to 45 in good health and CMV-seronegative. In DNA form, the CDR3 reads TGTGCCACTAGCGGGGACTACGAGCAGTACTTC. This codes for CATSGDYEQYF.